Below are 11 T cell receptor beta chains sequenced from a single sample in a study of T cells in Graves' hyperthyroidism and ophthalmopathy. TCR beta CDR3 regions were amplified from RNA transcripts. The HTBI primer set drove a first-round RT-PCR of the TCR CDR3. One entry per CDR3 protein, called by TCRdb with MiXCR from the multiplex PCR reads. The sample gives around 34,000 distinct CDR3 sequences, about 52% of which show up once; under 30% is in the top ten. Sequences were obtained from blood. All receptors derive from a woman in her thirties or forties with Graves' ophthalmopathy.

This clonotype came up many times. The chain has TRBV10-3 and TRBJ1-1, with a tentative D call TRBD1 (5 bases). V was clipped by 6 bases and J by 11 bases, with 13 bases between them. In germline, CDR1 is ENHRY, CDR2 SYGVKD. The CDR3 is 11 amino acids. In DNA, the CDR3 is TGTGCCATCAGGGGGGTCTGGGGTGCTTTCTTT. Translation gives CAIRGVWGAFF.

This clonotype is labeled as medium-sized. This chain links TRBV24-1 with TRBJ2-1, with TRBD2 matching 10 bases. This CDR3 is built from 14 residues. Germline-derived CDR1 and CDR2 are KGHDR and SFDVKD. V dropped 5 bases and J dropped 9; count of bases not matched to a gene: 6. The CDR3 reads CATSATSGTREQFF. As DNA, the CDR3 is TGTGCCACCAGTGCAACTAGCGGGACGCGTGAGCAGTTCTTC.

This clonotype has at least ten counts. V is TRBV2 and J is TRBJ2-7; D is uncertain. The V and J ends lost 1 base and 3 bases respectively, with 4 bases between them. CDR3 length: 12 residues. Germline V gene data show CDR1 as SNHLY and CDR2 as FYNNEI. The CDR3 reads CASSEGLYEQYF. DNA of the CDR3: TGTGCCAGCAGTGAAGGACTCTACGAGCAGTACTTC. Full variable domain (outside the CDR3, taken from reference TRBV2 and TRBJ2-7): EPEVTQTPSHQVTQMGQEVILRCVPISNHLYFYWYRQILGQKVEFLVSFYNNEISEKSEIFDDQFSVERPDGSNFTLKIRSTKLEDSAMYFCASSEGLYEQYFGPGTRLTVT.

About this clonotype itself: The conserved phenylalanine or tryptophan normally closing the CDR3 is absent here, so this likely arose from a read error. This chain links TRBV12-3 or TRBV12-4 with TRBJ1-1, with a tentative D call TRBD1 (5 bases). The CDR3 loop spans 13 amino acids. CDR3 in DNA: TGTGCCAGCAGTTTTGGGGGGGTGACTGAGGCTTTCTCT. This codes for CASSFGGVTEAFS.

The chain employs TRBV4-2 and TRBJ2-2, with D perhaps TRBD2 (6 bases). The CDR3 totals 12 residues. Germline CDR1 is LGHNA and CDR2 is YNFKEQ. Trimming took 4 bases from V and 9 from J, leaving 9 bases between them. CDR3: CASSRDSRELFF. The CDR3 bases are TGTGCCAGCAGCCGGGACTCCCGGGAGCTGTTTTTT.

The chain carries TRBV10-2 and TRBJ2-5; D is unclear. Germline V gene data show CDR1 as WSHSY and CDR2 as SAAADI. Trimming cost V 5 bases and J 5 bases, with 6 bases left between them. This CDR3 comprises 11 residues. In DNA form, the CDR3 reads TGCGCCAGCAGTAACGTCGAGACCCAGTACTTC. Residues: CASSNVETQYF.

The table lists this clonotype with many counts. The chain uses TRBV6-2 or TRBV6-3 and TRBJ1-1; possibly TRBD1 for D (6 bases). Per germline, CDR1 MNHEY and CDR2 SVGEGT. Trimming removed 2 bases from V and 5 bases from J, with 12 bases in between. The CDR3 sequence is 14 residues long. The CDR3 sequence: CASSYQGQGTEAFF. The CDR3 nucleotides read TGTGCCAGCAGTTACCAGGGGCAGGGAACTGAAGCTTTCTTT.

The chain combines TRBV19 with TRBJ2-1; tentatively, D is TRBD2 (5 bases). There are 13 residues in the CDR3. V was shortened by 3 bases and J by 6 bases, with 9 bases between the two germline ends. Germline V gives CDR1 LNHDA, CDR2 SQIVND (reference sequence). The DNA of the CDR3 is TGTGCCAGTAGTATTGGACTGGCCAATGAGCAGTTCTTC. It specifies CASSIGLANEQFF.

CDR3: CASSRLNSGSMTDTQYF. The CDR3 DNA follows: TGTGCCAGCAGCCGCCTCAATAGCGGGAGTATGACAGATACGCAGTATTTT. This chain connects TRBV3-1 to TRBJ2-3; 9 bases map to TRBD2. Germline values: CDR1 LGHDT, CDR2 YNNKEL (reference sequence). J was trimmed by 3 bases and V by 4 bases; bases with no gene match: 11. The CDR3 extends over 17 amino acids.

The chain carries TRBV14 and TRBJ2-7; D unclear. The V end was cut by 1 base, the J end by 4 bases, with 5 bases between. CDR1 and CDR2 from the germline V gene are SGHDN and FVKESK. The CDR3 contains 12 residues. The DNA of the CDR3 is TGTGCCAGCAGCCAAGGTGGGTACGAGCAGTACTTC. Translating it yields CASSQGGYEQYF.

The V call is TRBV6-5, the J call TRBJ1-2, with D perhaps matching TRBD1 (6 bases). Trimming cost V 2 bases and J 10 bases, with 11 bases left between them. CDR1 and CDR2 from the germline V gene are MNHEY and SVGAGI. This CDR3 comprises 12 residues. CDR3 in DNA: TGTGCCAGCAGTTACCGATACAGGGCCTACACCTTC. It encodes CASSYRYRAYTF.